Each of the 26 T cell receptor beta chains below was sequenced from the same sample in a study of T cell responses to AZD1222 COVID-19 vaccine. Data came from immunoSEQ multiplex PCR; TCRdb stores just in-frame clones and leaves some out. The table lists 120,000 or so clones, around 90% of them singletons. The sequenced sample was peripheral blood, obtained 28 days after the second AZD1222 dose. Receptors originate from an adult who received the AZD1222 COVID-19 vaccine.

This clone showed up just a few times. This chain links TRBV30 with TRBJ2-7, with D possibly matching TRBD2 (5 bases). V gave up 5 bases and J gave up 2 bases, with 7 bases separating them. CDR3 length: 11 residues. Germline CDR1 GTSNPN, CDR2 SVGIG (reference sequence). The CDR3, as DNA: TGTGCCTGGGGACTCACCTACGAGCAGTACTTC. This sequence encodes CAWGLTYEQYF.

V usage is TRBV6-1 and J usage is TRBJ1-2, with D perhaps matching TRBD1 (5 bases). The V and J ends lost 1 base and 4 bases respectively, with 16 bases between them. There are 16 residues in the CDR3. Germline lookup yields CDR1 MNHNS and CDR2 SASEGT. The CDR3: CASSEEGAGGGYGYTF. CDR3 bases: TGTGCCAGCAGTGAAGAAGGGGCAGGCGGAGGCTATGGCTACACCTTC.

The chain employs TRBV28 and TRBJ2-7; 10 bases map to TRBD2. V lost 8 bases and J lost 3; bases outside the gene matches: 13. Germline V gene sequence: CDR1 MDHEN, CDR2 SYDVKM. The length of the CDR3 is 16 residues. CDR3 region: CASFGGHVAGGYEQYF. In DNA, the CDR3 is TGTGCCAGCTTCGGTGGACACGTAGCGGGAGGCTACGAGCAGTACTTC.

J is TRBJ2-3 and V is TRBV5-1; D might be TRBD1 (6 bases). Germline assignment: CDR1 SGHRS and CDR2 YFSETQ. V was shortened by 0 bases and J by 0 bases, with 11 bases between the two germline ends. This CDR3 has 16 residues. The CDR3 spells CASSLEGTTSTDTQYF. For the CDR3, the DNA is TGCGCCAGCAGCTTGGAGGGGACAACTAGCACAGATACGCAGTATTTT.

This clone was seen a single time. V usage is TRBV29-1 and J usage is TRBJ1-1; D gene ambiguous. Per germline, CDR1 SQVTM and CDR2 ANQGSEA. The CDR3 has 14 residues. The germline V and J ends were trimmed by 6 bases and 1 base, with 15 bases remaining between them. CDR3 sequence (DNA): TGCAGCGTCTCTGGGCAGACTAGGAACACTGAAGCTTTCTTT. Protein sequence: CSVSGQTRNTEAFF. The full variable domain, in which reference TRBV29-1 and TRBJ1-1 provide the parts outside the CDR3, is SAVISQKPSRDICQRGTSLTIQCQVDSQVTMMFWYRQQPGQSLTLIATANQGSEATYESGFVIDKFPISRPNLTFSTLTVSNMSPEDSSIYLCSVSGQTRNTEAFFGQGTRLTVV.

This clone appeared once. The V gene is TRBV3-1 (or the pseudogene TRBV3-2), the J gene TRBJ2-7, with TRBD2 as a possible D gene (5 bases). The CDR3 has 13 amino acids. Trimming left V 1 base short and J 3 bases short, with 7 bases between. The germline gives CDR1 LGHDT, CDR2 YNNKEL (reference sequence). CDR3 residues: CASSQGGLYEQYF. The CDR3 coding sequence is TGTGCCAGCAGCCAAGGTGGACTCTACGAGCAGTACTTC.

V is TRBV2 and J is TRBJ1-6; no clear D. Germline CDR1 is SNHLY and CDR2 is FYNNEI. The CDR3 loop spans 13 amino acids. The germline V and J ends were trimmed by 9 bases and 4 bases, with 10 bases remaining between them. In DNA form, the CDR3 reads TGTGCCAGTAGAGGACGGTATAATTCACCCCTCCACTTT. Translating gives CASRGRYNSPLHF.

The CDR3 region has the DNA TGTGCCAGCAGATTACTTGGAAAACTGTTTTTT. It yields the protein CASRLLGKLFF. The chain combines TRBV28 with TRBJ1-4; no reliable D call. This CDR3 region has 11 residues. Per the germline V gene, CDR1 is MDHEN and CDR2 is SYDVKM. V was pared by 6 bases and J by 10 bases, with 9 bases between.

The rearrangement uses TRBV21-1 and TRBJ1-2. TRBV21-1 is a pseudogene locus. The CDR3 consists of 15 residues. The CDR3 region has the DNA TGTGCCAGCAGCAAATTATCCGCCAAGAAGTATGGCTACACCTTC. Amino acid sequence: CASSKLSAKKYGYTF.

This clone was detected a few times. CDR3 nucleotide sequence: TGTGCCAGCAGTGAAAGGGCAGGACTTATGAACACTGAAGCTTTCTTT. This encodes CASSERAGLMNTEAFF. V gene TRBV2 combines with J gene TRBJ1-1; D remains ambiguous. Trimming removed 2 bases at V and 0 bases at J, with 13 bases between. The CDR3 loop spans 16 amino acids. Germline CDR1 SNHLY, CDR2 FYNNEI.

The V and J genes are TRBV28 and TRBJ1-2; D gene uncertain. With 7 bases removed from V and 4 bases from J, the gap between germline ends came to 16 bases. Germline V gene sequence: CDR1 MDHEN, CDR2 SYDVKM. CDR3 length: 14 amino acids. The CDR3: CASTDETDVYGYTF. CDR3 nucleotides: TGTGCCAGCACCGATGAGACGGACGTCTATGGCTACACCTTC.

This clone was seen a few times. The chain couples TRBV4-1 to TRBJ1-2; TRBD1 is a possible D gene (5 bases). This CDR3 contains 17 residues. The germline V gene encodes CDR1 MGHRA and CDR2 YSYEKL. Trimming shortened V by 4 bases and J by 4 bases, and 22 bases separated the two germline ends. The CDR3, as DNA: TGCGCCAGCAGCCCCGGGGTGGTCGGGGGAGAGCCCTATGGCTACACCTTC. It specifies CASSPGVVGGEPYGYTF.

The chain combines TRBV6-4 with TRBJ1-2, with D possibly TRBD1 on 5 matching bases. Germline V CDR1 and CDR2: MRHNA, SNTAGT. The CDR3 consists of 13 residues. The ends were cut back, 1 base at V and 8 bases at J, with 11 bases in the middle. The CDR3 sequence is CASSDLGGYGYTF. The CDR3 DNA reads as TGTGCCAGCAGTGACTTGGGGGGGTACGGCTACACCTTC.

This clone was recorded only once. The genes are TRBV10-1 and TRBJ1-3, with TRBD1 as a possible D gene (6 bases). V shed 8 bases and J shed 2 bases, with 16 bases lying between them. CDR1 WNHNN and CDR2 SYGVQD come from the germline V gene (reference sequence). The CDR3 has 15 amino acids. The CDR3, as DNA: TGCGCCAGCCGGGGGGCCGGAGGGCCTGGAAACACCATATATTTT. Amino acid sequence: CASRGAGGPGNTIYF.

The rearrangement joins TRBV6-5 to TRBJ2-5; D call uncertain. CDR3 length equals 12 residues. V lost 5 bases and J 3 bases, leaving 7 bases between the germline ends. Germline V gene sequence: CDR1 MNHEY, CDR2 SVGAGI. The CDR3: CASSRREETQYF. The CDR3 DNA is TGTGCCAGCAGTCGACGGGAAGAGACCCAGTACTTC.

This chain's CDR3 is CASSLGDRSSNYGYTF. DNA for the CDR3: TGCGCCAGCAGCTTGGGGGATAGGTCGTCAAACTATGGCTACACCTTC. The V call is TRBV5-1, the J call TRBJ1-2; D remains ambiguous. Germline-derived CDR1 and CDR2 are SGHRS and YFSETQ. The ends were cut back, 0 bases at V and 2 bases at J, with 14 bases in the middle. The CDR3 is 16 amino acids.

In this sample, this clone turned up a few times. The same CDR3 can be traced to other DNA sequences in this sample. This chain links TRBV20-1 with TRBJ1-5; 9 positions match TRBD1. The CDR3 runs to 14 residues. Germline CDR1 DFQATT, CDR2 SNEGSKA (reference sequence). The trim removed 3 bases at V and 6 bases at J, leaving 6 bases unmatched. Written as DNA, the CDR3 is TGCAGTGCTAGTCTTACAGGGGGCAGTCAGCCCCAGCATTTT. Residues: CSASLTGGSQPQHF.

A single count supports this clone. The V gene is TRBV5-1, the J gene TRBJ1-5; unclear D gene. This CDR3 has 13 amino acids. V was cut by 1 base and J by 7 bases, with 9 bases left in between. Germline loops: CDR1 SGHRS, CDR2 YFSETQ. CDR3 protein: CASSLWYGQPQHF. The DNA for the CDR3 is TGCGCCAGCAGCTTGTGGTACGGACAGCCCCAGCATTTT.

The chain employs TRBV6-1 and TRBJ1-2; D not resolved. The CDR3 totals 14 residues. V gave up 7 bases and J gave up 4 bases, with 16 bases separating them. Per germline, CDR1 MNHNS and CDR2 SASEGT. The CDR3 loop reads CASTLWADGYGYTF. In nucleotides, the CDR3 is TGTGCCAGCACCCTGTGGGCGGACGGCTATGGCTACACCTTC.

This rearrangement joins TRBV18 to TRBJ2-7; the D gene could be TRBD1 or TRBD2 (6 bases each). The V gene's germline CDR1 is KGHSH and CDR2 LQKENI. V lost 11 bases, J lost 0 bases, and 29 bases lay in between. The CDR3 is 18 residues long. CDR3 bases: TGTGCCTATAACACAGAAACCGGCGGGACACCACTCTCCTACGAGCAGTACTTC. Protein product: CAYNTETGGTPLSYEQYF.

The genes are TRBV20-1 and TRBJ1-2; D remains unclear. The CDR3 sequence is 9 residues long. V lost 5 bases and J lost 6, with 4 bases in between. Germline V CDR1 and CDR2: DFQATT, SNEGSKA (reference sequence). In DNA form, the CDR3 reads TGCAGTGCTGGGAATGGCTACACCTTC. Its protein is CSAGNGYTF.

The rearrangement links TRBV7-3 to TRBJ2-1; 8 bases fit TRBD2. V shed 1 base, J shed 8 bases, and the junction held 4 bases outside the gene matches. The CDR3 contains 14 residues. In germline, CDR1 is SGHTA, CDR2 FQGTGA. CDR3 nucleotide sequence: TGTGCCAGCAGCTTAAGACTAGCGAGCGATGAGCAGTTCTTC. It is translated as CASSLRLASDEQFF.

The rearrangement links TRBV7-2 to TRBJ1-5; 8 bases map to TRBD1. The CDR3 sequence is 14 residues long. V shed 0 bases, J shed 13 bases, and the junction held 8 bases outside the gene matches. From germline, CDR1 is SGHTA and CDR2 FQGNSA. The CDR3 coding sequence is TGTGCCAGCAGCTTAGCGCTAGGACAGGGCCCTCAGCATTTT. As protein: CASSLALGQGPQHF.

The chain couples TRBV5-1 to TRBJ2-2; perhaps TRBD2 as D (5 bases). This CDR3 is built from 14 residues. Trimming cost V 4 bases and J 4 bases, with 11 bases left between them. Germline V gene sequence: CDR1 SGHRS, CDR2 YFSETQ. The CDR3 spells CASSPGLSTGELFF. DNA of the CDR3: TGCGCCAGCAGCCCAGGACTCAGCACCGGGGAGCTGTTTTTT. The full variable domain, completed using reference TRBV5-1 and TRBJ2-2, is KAGVTQTPRYLIKTRGQQVTLSCSPISGHRSVSWYQQTPGQGLQFLFEYFSETQRNKGNFPGRFSGRQFSNSRSEMNVSTLELGDSALYLCASSPGLSTGELFFGEGSRLTVL.

The chain employs TRBV4-1 and TRBJ2-5, with TRBD2 matching over 9 bases. This CDR3 contains 16 residues. With 0 bases clipped from V and 7 bases from J, the junction kept 9 bases outside the gene matches. Germline V lookup: CDR1 MGHRA, CDR2 YSYEKL. CDR3 coding DNA: TGCGCCAGCAGCCAAGATGGGCTAGCGGGATTTGGGACCCAGTACTTC. Translating it yields CASSQDGLAGFGTQYF.

The chain employs TRBV5-4 and TRBJ1-1; 12 bases map to TRBD1. The CDR3 spans 17 residues. CDR1 SGHNT and CDR2 YYREEE come from the germline V gene (reference sequence). Trimming at V came to 5 bases and at J to 3 bases, leaving 11 bases not matched to a gene. CDR3 coding DNA: TGTGCCAGCAGTATGGGACAGGGGGCTTCATCGCACACTGAAGCTTTCTTT. It encodes CASSMGQGASSHTEAFF.